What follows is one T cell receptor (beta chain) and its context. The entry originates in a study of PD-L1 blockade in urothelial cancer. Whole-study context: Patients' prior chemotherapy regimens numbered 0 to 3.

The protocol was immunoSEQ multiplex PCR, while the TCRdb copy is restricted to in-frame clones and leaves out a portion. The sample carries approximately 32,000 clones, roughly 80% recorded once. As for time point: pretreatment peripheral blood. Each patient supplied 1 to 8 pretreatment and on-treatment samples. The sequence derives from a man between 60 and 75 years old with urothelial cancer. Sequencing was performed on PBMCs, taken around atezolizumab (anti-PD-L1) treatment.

The CDR3 loop is CASSGTSGGAYNEQFF. The CDR3 DNA is TGTGCCAGCTCCGGGACTAGCGGGGGGGCCTACAATGAGCAGTTCTTC. The chain is built from TRBV27 and TRBJ2-1; 16 positions match TRBD2. The CDR3 is made up of 16 amino acids. The V gene end was trimmed by 8 bases and the J gene end by 2 bases; junction bases not matched to a gene: 3. Germline-derived CDR1 and CDR2 are MNHEY and SMNVEV (reference sequence).